Described below is a single TCR beta chain sequence and its context. This clonotype appeared many times. The antigen it recognizes is unknown. No much larger clone is present one base from it, and per-base qualities are unavailable. The sample originates from a study of identical twins' blood T cells (dated by TCRdb to the early 2010s). Looking at the study overall: The approximately twelve libraries, six for the alpha chain and six for the beta chain, yielded 50 million or so Illumina reads in total. To assess how genetics influences repertoire formation, the study used next-generation sequencing to compare the TCR alpha and beta chain repertoires of three pairs of monozygous twins. Results and caveats for the whole study, not just this receptor: The count of CDR3 clonotypes shared by two donors depended mainly on the product of the two donors' cloneset sizes, and twins did not clearly depart from this trend. Among the most abundant TCRbeta clonotypes, every donor shared more CDR3 sequences with her own twin than with unrelated donors. Independent studies were stated to be required to validate the proposed role of the TCRalpha J segment in MHC recognition during thymic selection. Twin pairs were reported to be markedly more alike in V gene usage than unrelated donors were, even when looking at non-selected out-of-frame TCRbeta clonotypes. Because the twins were raised together, environmental influences could not be ruled out as an explanation for the similarity between twins.

Donors were six healthy women forming three monozygous twin pairs. All three twin pairs had been reared together and were thought likely to have met the same infectious agents and vaccines. RNA was isolated from peripheral blood mononuclear cells and used to prepare TCR cDNA libraries. Library preparation employed 5' RACE. Instrument on record: Illumina Genome Analyzer IIx. The RNA-based TCR cDNA libraries were made using a previously described protocol that was modified in several ways. To prevent cross-contamination, barcodes specific to each sample were added to both ends of every TCR cDNA library during cDNA synthesis and amplification. Per the original workflow: Between about 100,000 and nearly 500,000 clonotypes were identified per individual, and roughly 2 to 3.6 million CDR3-containing reads were obtained per library. After reads with improper barcode index combinations were thrown out, a cloneset for each library was built using the MiTCR software. During the assembly of CDR3 clonotypes by MiTCR, low-quality reads were filtered or rescued and PCR and sequencing errors were corrected. Artificial out-of-frame clonotypes were removed by being mapped to in-frame sequences, with one indel in the CDR3 allowed. Similarity of V and J gene usage between donors was measured as Jensen-Shannon divergence divided by mean entropy. The public reads were reanalyzed by TCRdb: fastp trimming at Q25, MiXCR alignment, in-frame beta chains only. Each CDR3 protein gets just one entry, which takes the most common genes and DNA from the rows behind it. What appears here as the V and J calls and clone size reflects TCRdb's work, not the paper's. The table for this sample lists 350,000 to 450,000 distinct CDR3 sequences; about 28% of them were counted only once. 6% to 7% of the sample rests with the top ten.

The specimen sequenced was PBMCs. The source of this sequence is a woman aged 18 to 49 in good health.

The bases are TGTGCCAGCTCACCCGCCCTTCATACTAAGACCCCATACGAGCAGTACTTC. This yields the protein CASSPALHTKTPYEQYF. Rearrangement joined TRBV18 to TRBJ2-7, with the D gene call left open. V was cut back by 3 bases and J by 4 bases, leaving a gap of 22 bases between them. The germline V gene sets CDR1 to KGHSH and CDR2 to LQKENI. The CDR3 has 17 amino acids, counting the end cysteine and phenylalanine. CDR3 DNA only is kept here, 51 bases in frame from base 1.